Below are 7 T cell receptor beta chains sequenced from a single sample in a study of blood T cell repertoires in COVID-19. The table came from immunoSEQ multiplex PCR; TCRdb's copy has only in-frame clones and leaves some out. In the table there are 150,000 to 200,000 clones, around four fifths of which are singletons. The specimen sequenced was peripheral blood. The source of these receptors is a woman at least 80 years old with acute or convalescent COVID-19.

V gene TRBV7-3 combines with J gene TRBJ2-3, with TRBD1 matching over 9 bases. There are 14 residues in the CDR3. Looked up from germline, CDR1 is SGHTA and CDR2 is FQGTGA. The V gene end was trimmed by 5 bases and the J gene end by 3 bases; junction bases not matched to a gene: 3. The CDR3 region has the DNA TGTGCCAGCAGCCTGGGACAGGGAACAGATACGCAGTATTTT. It translates to CASSLGQGTDTQYF.

In its sample, this clone was seen a few times. V and J are TRBV6-5 and TRBJ2-5, with D perhaps matching TRBD1 (5 bases). The CDR3 totals 14 residues. The germline V gene has CDR1 MNHEY and CDR2 SVGAGI. Trimming cost V 2 bases and J 1 base, with 8 bases left between them. The CDR3 is CASSYGHAQETQYF. CDR3 DNA: TGTGCCAGCAGTTACGGACACGCCCAAGAGACCCAGTACTTC.

V and J are TRBV5-5 and TRBJ2-7, with TRBD1 identical over 7 bases. This CDR3 has 15 amino acids. Germline V lookup: CDR1 SGHKS, CDR2 YYEKEE (reference sequence). J was trimmed by 7 bases and V by 0 bases; bases with no gene match: 10. In nucleotides, the CDR3 is TGTGCCAGCAGCTTGGGGCAAGACAGGGTAGGGGAGCAGTACTTC. It encodes CASSLGQDRVGEQYF.

This clone was detected once. This chain connects TRBV14 to TRBJ2-2; 11 bases match TRBD2. V shed 1 base and J 2 bases; nucleotides not matched to a gene: 12. Germline lookup yields CDR1 SGHDN and CDR2 FVKESK. This CDR3 region has 20 residues. CDR3: CASSQGLGLAEKYNTGELFF. In DNA, the CDR3 is TGTGCCAGCAGCCAAGGGCTGGGACTAGCGGAAAAATACAACACCGGGGAGCTGTTTTTT.

This clone was found once. V is TRBV30 and J is TRBJ1-1; TRBD1 is a possible D gene (6 bases). CDR3 length equals 12 residues. V was shortened by 4 bases and J by 11 bases, with 17 bases between the two germline ends. Per the germline V gene, CDR1 is GTSNPN and CDR2 is SVGIG (reference sequence). This CDR3 reads CAWKGGDGGAFF. The CDR3 bases are TGTGCCTGGAAGGGGGGGGACGGGGGGGCTTTCTTT. Looking up the rest from reference TRBV30 and TRBJ1-1 gives the full variable domain: SQTIHQWPATLVQPVGSPLSLECTVEGTSNPNLYWYRQAAGRGLQLLFYSVGIGQISSEVPQNLSASRPQDRQFILSSKKLLLSDSGFYLCAWKGGDGGAFFGQGTRLTVV.

This chain uses TRBV18 with TRBJ1-2; 11 bases are shared with TRBD1. The CDR3 contains 14 residues. V dropped 6 bases and J dropped 0; count of bases not matched to a gene: 0. Germline V gene lookup returns CDR1 KGHSH and CDR2 LQKENI. The CDR3 loop is CASSGQGANYGYTF. The CDR3 region has the DNA TGTGCCAGCTCGGGACAGGGGGCTAACTATGGCTACACCTTC.

The genes are TRBV6-1 and TRBJ1-2; D gene ambiguous. CDR1 is MNHNS and CDR2 is SASEGT in the germline V gene. V was cut by 2 bases and J by 3 bases, with 7 bases left in between. The CDR3 totals 13 residues. CDR3 bases: TGTGCCAGCAGTGAATTGGCAGACTATGGCTACACCTTC. Translation gives CASSELADYGYTF.